This T cell receptor (beta chain) was found in a study of blood T cell repertoires in COVID-19. Study-level background: Italy, Spain and the United States were the sources of the convalescent and acute COVID-19 samples.

CDR1 is SQVTM, CDR2 ANQGSEA, per germline. The CDR3 covers 14 residues. The V gene lost 0 bases and the J gene lost 8 bases, with 14 bases spanning the gap. As handled by the study authors: Estimated nucleated cell counts came from reference gene primer amplification. Generated by immunoSEQ multiplex PCR, the TCRdb table keeps only in-frame clones and is missing some. The V and J calls and the clone size are those of that table, but D and trimming were determined from the DNA. The table lists around 180,000 clones, 70% to 90% of them singletons. Sequencing was done on a sample of peripheral blood. This sequence was found in a woman over 75 with acute or convalescent COVID-19. The V and J genes are TRBV29-1 and TRBJ2-1; maybe TRBD2 (6 bases). The CDR3 is CSVEDRGLAYEQFF. Written as DNA, the CDR3 is TGCAGCGTTGAAGATCGGGGTCTAGCGTATGAGCAGTTCTTC.